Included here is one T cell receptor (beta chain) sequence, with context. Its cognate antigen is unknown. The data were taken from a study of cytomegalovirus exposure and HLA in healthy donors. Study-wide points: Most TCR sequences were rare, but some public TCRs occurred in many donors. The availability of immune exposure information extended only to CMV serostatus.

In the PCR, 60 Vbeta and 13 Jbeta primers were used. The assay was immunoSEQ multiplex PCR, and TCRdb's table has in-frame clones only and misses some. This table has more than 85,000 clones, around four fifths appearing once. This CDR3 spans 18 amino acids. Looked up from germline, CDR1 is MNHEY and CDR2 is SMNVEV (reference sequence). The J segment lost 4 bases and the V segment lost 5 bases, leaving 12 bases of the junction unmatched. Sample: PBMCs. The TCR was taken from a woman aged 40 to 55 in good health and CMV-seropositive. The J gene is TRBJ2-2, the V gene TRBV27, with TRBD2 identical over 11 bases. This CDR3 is CASSNLLTSGDSTGELFF. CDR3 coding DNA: TGTGCCAGCAGTAACCTCCTGACTAGCGGGGATAGCACCGGGGAGCTGTTTTTT.